This is a list of T cell receptor beta chains from one sample in a study of T-cell reconstitution after alpha-beta-depleted transplantation in children. Each CDR3 protein gets one entry after TCRdb re-called the PCR reads with MiXCR. The repertoire includes roughly 310,000 distinct CDR3 sequences, around 25% of them detected once, and roughly 9.7% sits in the top ten. The material was PBMCs, mostly from graft donor cells, obtained 180 days after TCRalphabeta/CD19-depleted stem cell transplant. Every receptor here comes from a male patient between 10 and 17 years old who had a stem cell transplant for acute lymphoblastic leukemia, so the T cells may come from the graft donor. Both conserved end residues are part of each CDR3. Each record gives: V gene, J gene, D gene, clone size, CDR3 protein, CDR3 DNA. A D gene is named only where the DNA matches it firmly. Size is omitted from some rows. Given values are once, few, many or a class for expanded clones.

TRBV7-9	TRBJ2-7	.	.	CASSTGRGEQYF	TGTGCCAGCAGCACCGGGCGGGGCGAGCAGTACTTC
TRBV7-3	TRBJ2-1	TRBD2	.	CASSLTPMTAGVHNEQFF	TGTGCCAGCAGCTTAACCCCTATGACAGCGGGAGTACACAATGAGCAGTTCTTC
TRBV3-1	TRBJ2-3	TRBD1	few	CASSQYSTGGADTQYF	TGTGCCAGCAGCCAATACTCTACAGGGGGCGCAGATACGCAGTATTTT
TRBV10-3	TRBJ2-5	TRBD2	few	CAISDLGLAGVQYQETQYF	TGTGCCATCAGTGACCTTGGACTAGCGGGAGTGCAGTACCAAGAGACCCAGTACTTC
TRBV7-2	TRBJ2-3	TRBD2	once	CASSSLAGVTDTQYF	TGTGCCAGCAGCTCGCTAGCGGGAGTCACAGATACGCAGTATTTT
TRBV12-3/TRBV12-4	TRBJ2-3	TRBD2	few	CASSLRLAPSTDTQYF	TGTGCCAGCAGTTTGAGACTAGCTCCTAGCACAGATACGCAGTATTTT
TRBV20-1	TRBJ2-2	.	.	CSARRMGGELFF	TGCAGTGCTAGAAGGATGGGCGGGGAGCTGTTTTTT
TRBV12-3/TRBV12-4	TRBJ2-5	TRBD2	.	CASSFSGTQETQYF	TGTGCCAGCAGTTTTAGCGGGACCCAGGAGACCCAGTACTTC
TRBV15	TRBJ1-2	.	few	CATSRGGGANYGYTF	TGTGCCACCAGCAGAGGGGGGGGAGCTAACTATGGCTACACCTTC
TRBV20-1	TRBJ1-5	.	few	CSALRGNQPQHF	TGCAGTGCTCTCAGGGGAAATCAGCCCCAGCATTTT
TRBV4-2	TRBJ2-4	.	few	CASSHGAQQGAKNIQYF	TGTGCCAGCAGCCACGGGGCCCAACAGGGAGCCAAAAACATTCAGTACTTC
TRBV4-1	TRBJ1-6	.	few	CASSQTPWGSPLHF	TGCGCCAGCAGCCAAACGCCCTGGGGGTCACCCCTCCACTTT
TRBV7-7	TRBJ1-4	TRBD1	.	CASSMNRGVNEKLFF	TGTGCCAGCAGCATGAACAGGGGTGTCAATGAAAAACTGTTTTTT
TRBV7-3	TRBJ2-2	.	few	CASSSGQRSLPLNTGELFF	TGTGCCAGCAGCTCCGGGCAGCGTTCCCTTCCATTGAACACCGGGGAGCTGTTTTTT
TRBV20-1	TRBJ2-5	TRBD2	.	CSARDPPGLSSQYF	TGCAGTGCTAGAGATCCACCGGGACTAAGTTCCCAGTACTTC
TRBV10-3	TRBJ1-3	.	few	CAISEPRPFSGNTIYF	TGTGCCATCAGTGAGCCAAGGCCCTTCTCTGGAAACACCATATATTTT
TRBV18	TRBJ2-2	TRBD1	.	CASSLPGQLPGELFF	TGTGCCAGCTCACTTCCGGGACAGCTGCCCGGGGAGCTGTTTTTT
TRBV7-9	TRBJ1-3	.	many	CASSTGYTGNTIYF	TGTGCCAGCAGCACCGGTTACACTGGAAACACCATATATTTT